This TCR beta chain was captured in a study of blood T cell repertoires in COVID-19. Method: immunoSEQ multiplex PCR; TCRdb's copy keeps in-frame clones and lacks some. The repertoire holds about 300,000 clones, 90% seen once, with approximately 1.2% in the top ten. This clonotype was obtained from a woman aged 30 to 39 who had recovered from COVID-19. The sequenced sample was PBMCs or T cells enriched from blood (not recorded which).

CDR3 amino acids: CASSLILNEQFF. As DNA, the CDR3 is TGTGCCAGCAGTTTAATCCTCAATGAGCAGTTCTTC. The rearrangement links TRBV28 to TRBJ2-1; D gene unclear. The CDR3 consists of 12 residues. The V and J ends lost 2 bases and 6 bases respectively, with 5 bases between them. Germline V lookup: CDR1 MDHEN, CDR2 SYDVKM. Drawing the rest from reference TRBV28 and TRBJ2-1, the complete variable domain is DVKVTQSSRYLVKRTGEKVFLECVQDMDHENMFWYRQDPGLGLRLIYFSYDVKMKEKGDIPEGYSVSREKKERFSLILESASTNQTSMYLCASSLILNEQFFGPGTRLTVL.